One and the same sample provided the 6 T cell receptor beta chains below, sequenced in a study of blood T cell repertoires in COVID-19. Profiling relied on immunoSEQ multiplex PCR, and the TCRdb table lists in-frame clones only, not all of them. Of 150,000 or so clones listed, around 80% are singletons. What was sequenced was PBMCs or T cells enriched from blood (not recorded which). These receptor sequences come from a man between 45 and 60 years old who had recovered from COVID-19.

The rearrangement uses TRBV7-9 and TRBJ1-1; 11 bases match TRBD1. Trimming removed 5 bases from V and 10 bases from J; junction bases left unmatched: 9. Germline CDR1 and CDR2: SEHNR and FQNEAQ (reference sequence). The CDR3 length is 14 residues. The DNA of the CDR3 is TGTGCCAGCAGCCTACTTGGACAGGGGGCGCGAGCTTTCTTT. Protein: CASSLLGQGARAFF.

The chain links TRBV11-2 to TRBJ2-1, with a weak D call TRBD1 (6 bases). The V end was cut by 0 bases, the J end by 9 bases, with 6 bases between. CDR3 size: 12 residues. CDR1 SGHAT and CDR2 FQNNGV come from the germline V gene. The CDR3 protein is CASSLETGEQFF. As DNA, the CDR3 is TGTGCCAGCAGCTTAGAGACAGGTGAGCAGTTCTTC.

J is TRBJ1-1 and V is TRBV6-5; no clear D. V lost 6 bases and J 3 bases, leaving 14 bases between the germline ends. This CDR3 spans 14 amino acids. From germline, CDR1 is MNHEY and CDR2 SVGAGI. This chain's CDR3 is CASSRYKRDTEAFF. CDR3 bases: TGTGCCAGCAGCCGGTACAAGCGGGACACTGAAGCTTTCTTT.

The chain couples TRBV5-1 to TRBJ2-1; 7 bases line up with TRBD2. V lost 4 bases to trimming and J lost 0 bases; unmatched junction nucleotides: 7. Germline CDR1 is SGHRS and CDR2 is YFSETQ. The CDR3 extends over 16 amino acids. CDR3 residues: CASSPGGRTSYNEQFF. The CDR3 DNA is TGCGCCAGCAGCCCGGGGGGACGCACCTCCTACAATGAGCAGTTCTTC. Combining the CDR3 with reference TRBV5-1 and TRBJ2-1 gives the whole variable domain KAGVTQTPRYLIKTRGQQVTLSCSPISGHRSVSWYQQTPGQGLQFLFEYFSETQRNKGNFPGRFSGRQFSNSRSEMNVSTLELGDSALYLCASSPGGRTSYNEQFFGPGTRLTVL.

The chain uses TRBV18 and TRBJ1-2, with 10 bases that match TRBD1. With 3 bases clipped from V and 0 bases from J, the junction kept 4 bases outside the gene matches. The CDR3 covers 16 residues. Germline CDR1 KGHSH, CDR2 LQKENI. CDR3 in amino acids: CASSPSGTGANYGYTF. The CDR3 DNA reads TGTGCCAGCTCACCGTCGGGGACAGGGGCTAACTATGGCTACACCTTC. Full variable domain (remainder filled in from reference TRBV18 and TRBJ1-2): NAGVMQNPRHLVRRRGQEARLRCSPMKGHSHVYWYRQLPEEGLKFMVYLQKENIIDESGMPKERFSAEFPKEGPSILRIQQVVRGDSAAYFCASSPSGTGANYGYTFGSGTRLTVV.

The gene calls are TRBV7-8 and TRBJ1-2; tentative D call: TRBD1 (6 bases). V was cut by 1 base and J by 3 bases, with 18 bases left in between. This CDR3 spans 17 amino acids. Per germline, CDR1 SGHVS and CDR2 FQNEAQ. The CDR3 DNA is TGTGCCAGCAGCTTAGTCCCGCTAGGGGGATTTGACTATGGCTACACCTTC. This sequence encodes CASSLVPLGGFDYGYTF.